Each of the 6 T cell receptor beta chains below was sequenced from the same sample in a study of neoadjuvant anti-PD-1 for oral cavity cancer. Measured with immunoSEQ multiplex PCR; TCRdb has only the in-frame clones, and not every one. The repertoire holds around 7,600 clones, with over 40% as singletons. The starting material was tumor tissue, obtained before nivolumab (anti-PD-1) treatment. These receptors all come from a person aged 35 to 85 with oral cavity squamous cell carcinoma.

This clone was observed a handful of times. CDR3 nucleotide sequence: TGTGCCAGCTCCCGTTGGGGTGAGCCCCAGCATTTT. This translates into CASSRWGEPQHF. The rearrangement joins TRBV6-1 to TRBJ1-5; no firm D call. This CDR3 spans 12 amino acids. Trimming cost V 8 bases and J 8 bases, with 13 bases left between them. Germline-derived CDR1 and CDR2 are MNHNS and SASEGT.

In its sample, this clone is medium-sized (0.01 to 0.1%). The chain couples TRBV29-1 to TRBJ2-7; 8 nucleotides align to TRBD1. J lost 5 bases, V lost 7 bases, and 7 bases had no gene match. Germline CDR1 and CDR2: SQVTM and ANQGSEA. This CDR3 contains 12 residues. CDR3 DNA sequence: TGCAGCGCCTGCCAGGGGGCGGACGAGCAGTACTTC. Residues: CSACQGADEQYF.

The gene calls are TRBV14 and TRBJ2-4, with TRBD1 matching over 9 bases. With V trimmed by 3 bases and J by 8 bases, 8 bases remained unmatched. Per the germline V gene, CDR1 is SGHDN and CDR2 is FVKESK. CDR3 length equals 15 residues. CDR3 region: CASSQGQGWGDIQYF. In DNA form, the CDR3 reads TGTGCCAGCAGCCAGGGACAGGGTTGGGGTGACATTCAGTACTTC.

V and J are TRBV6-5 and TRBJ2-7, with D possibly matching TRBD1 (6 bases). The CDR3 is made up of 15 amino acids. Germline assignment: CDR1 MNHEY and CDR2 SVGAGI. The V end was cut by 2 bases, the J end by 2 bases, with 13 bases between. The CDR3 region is CASSYTGSSTYEQYF. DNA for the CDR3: TGTGCCAGCAGTTACACAGGGTCCTCCACCTACGAGCAGTACTTC.

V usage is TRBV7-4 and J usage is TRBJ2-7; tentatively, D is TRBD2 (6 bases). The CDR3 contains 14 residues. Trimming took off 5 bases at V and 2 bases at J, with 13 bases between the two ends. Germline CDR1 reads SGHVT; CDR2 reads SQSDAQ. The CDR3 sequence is CASSPRDWTYEQYF. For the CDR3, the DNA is TGTGCCAGCAGCCCCAGGGACTGGACCTACGAGCAGTACTTC.

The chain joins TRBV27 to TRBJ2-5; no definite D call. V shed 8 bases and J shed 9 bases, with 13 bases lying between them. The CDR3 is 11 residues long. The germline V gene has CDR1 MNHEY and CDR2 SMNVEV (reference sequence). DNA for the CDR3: TGTGCCAGCGATTCCGAGACGGCCCAGTACTTC. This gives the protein CASDSETAQYF.